The 16 T cell receptor beta chains below all came from one sample that was sequenced in a study of T cell responses to AZD1222 COVID-19 vaccine. The method was immunoSEQ multiplex PCR; TCRdb's version includes in-frame clones alone and lacks a portion of them. The table records 90,000 to 120,000 clones, over 80% of them present only once. Here the sequenced sample was peripheral blood, taken 28 days after the second AZD1222 dose. These receptors all stem from an adult who received the AZD1222 COVID-19 vaccine.

The chain combines TRBV19 with TRBJ1-4; 9 bases line up with TRBD1. This CDR3 contains 15 residues. V lost 11 bases, J lost 3 bases, and 10 bases stayed unmatched. Germline loops: CDR1 LNHDA, CDR2 SQIVND (reference sequence). As DNA, the CDR3 is TGTGCCGAGAGGAACAGGGGGCAGGCTAATGAAAAACTGTTTTTT. The encoded protein is CAERNRGQANEKLFF.

The chain links TRBV5-1 to TRBJ2-1; D is possibly TRBD2 (6 bases). The germline V gene encodes CDR1 SGHRS and CDR2 YFSETQ. This CDR3 is built from 16 residues. V was shortened by 2 bases and J by 0 bases, with 12 bases between the two germline ends. For the CDR3, the DNA is TGCGCCAGCAGCTTAGTTAGCGGCTCCTCCTACAATGAGCAGTTCTTC. It specifies CASSLVSGSSYNEQFF.

This rearrangement joins TRBV6-2 or TRBV6-3 to TRBJ2-6; the D is unclear. Germline V CDR1 and CDR2: MNHEY, SVGEGT. The V gene lost 6 bases and the J gene lost 4 bases, with 13 bases spanning the gap. The CDR3 runs 15 residues. CDR3 sequence: CASSPGTKGANVLTF. CDR3 sequence (DNA): TGTGCCAGCAGCCCGGGTACAAAAGGGGCCAACGTCCTGACTTTC.

The chain uses TRBV5-1 and TRBJ2-2; D is ambiguous. V was cut by 0 bases and J by 2 bases, with 11 bases left in between. The CDR3 covers 16 residues. Germline V gene data show CDR1 as SGHRS and CDR2 as YFSETQ. CDR3 DNA sequence: TGCGCCAGCAGCTTGGATCGCCTGACCAACACCGGGGAGCTGTTTTTT. It translates to CASSLDRLTNTGELFF.

V usage is TRBV10-1 and J usage is TRBJ1-1; possible D gene TRBD1, 5 bases. The CDR3 runs 13 residues. V was cut by 3 bases and J by 1 base, with 6 bases left in between. Germline CDR1 WNHNN, CDR2 SYGVQD (reference sequence). The CDR3 is CASSEDRNTEAFF. The CDR3, as DNA: TGCGCCAGCAGTGAAGACAGGAACACTGAAGCTTTCTTT.

J is TRBJ1-1 and V is TRBV11-3; D might be TRBD1 (5 bases). The germline V gene encodes CDR1 SGHNT and CDR2 YENEEA. This CDR3 region has 14 residues. V was shortened by 2 bases and J by 0 bases, with 7 bases between the two germline ends. CDR3 region: CASSLQGVNTEAFF. CDR3 coding DNA: TGTGCCAGCAGCTTACAGGGAGTGAACACTGAAGCTTTCTTT.

This chain connects TRBV28 to TRBJ1-2, with 7 bases that match TRBD1. CDR3 length: 15 residues. With V trimmed by 5 bases and J by 2 bases, 8 bases remained unmatched. Germline V gene sequence: CDR1 MDHEN, CDR2 SYDVKM. This chain's CDR3 is CASSQSRQGNYGYTF. As DNA, the CDR3 is TGTGCCAGCAGTCAAAGCCGACAGGGAAACTATGGCTACACCTTC.

The J gene is TRBJ1-3, the V gene TRBV5-6; 10 nucleotides align to TRBD1. Germline V gene sequence: CDR1 SGHDT, CDR2 YYEEEE. This CDR3 is built from 16 residues. V shed 4 bases, J shed 3 bases, and the junction held 7 bases outside the gene matches. The CDR3 DNA reads TGTGCCAGCAGCCGGGACAGGGGATGGGGTGGAAACACCATATATTTT. Protein sequence: CASSRDRGWGGNTIYF.

The gene calls are TRBV28 and TRBJ2-3; D ambiguous. Trimming cost V 5 bases and J 3 bases, with 12 bases left between them. This CDR3 has 14 residues. From germline, CDR1 is MDHEN and CDR2 SYDVKM. In DNA form, the CDR3 reads TGTGCCAGCAGTCCCCTAGTCAGGACAGATACGCAGTATTTT. This translates into CASSPLVRTDTQYF.

The sample holds a few counts of this clone. This chain links TRBV6-5 with TRBJ2-5, with D possibly being TRBD1 or TRBD2 (7 bases each). Germline lookup yields CDR1 MNHEY and CDR2 SVGAGI. Trimming stripped 6 bases from V and 4 bases from J, with 15 bases between. The CDR3 has 14 amino acids. The CDR3 protein is CASRNPGGGETQYF. The CDR3 DNA reads TGTGCCAGCAGAAACCCAGGGGGGGGAGAGACCCAGTACTTC.

V is TRBV10-3 and J is TRBJ2-7, with D perhaps given as TRBD1 or TRBD2 (5 bases each). The CDR3 contains 13 residues. Per the germline V gene, CDR1 is ENHRY and CDR2 is SYGVKD. V lost 4 bases and J 6 bases, leaving 13 bases between the germline ends. Here the CDR3 DNA reads TGTGCCATCAGTGTGGGACCAGGCGGCGAGCAGTACTTC. Protein sequence: CAISVGPGGEQYF.

The chain carries TRBV28 and TRBJ2-5; D not resolved. CDR3 length equals 13 residues. The ends were cut back, 2 bases at V and 5 bases at J, with 9 bases in the middle. Germline CDR1 MDHEN, CDR2 SYDVKM. CDR3 protein: CASSLLPKETQYF. The CDR3 region has the DNA TGTGCCAGCAGTTTACTACCAAAGGAGACCCAGTACTTC. Variable domain in full (rest from reference TRBV28 and TRBJ2-5): DVKVTQSSRYLVKRTGEKVFLECVQDMDHENMFWYRQDPGLGLRLIYFSYDVKMKEKGDIPEGYSVSREKKERFSLILESASTNQTSMYLCASSLLPKETQYFGPGTRLLVL.

CDR3 coding DNA: TGTGCCAGCAGCTTAGGTGGGGGGAAGAACACCGGGGAGCTGTTTTTT. Translation gives CASSLGGGKNTGELFF. The chain links TRBV7-6 to TRBJ2-2; a possible D gene is TRBD2 (6 bases). The CDR3 sequence is 16 residues long. Germline-derived CDR1 and CDR2 are SGHVS and FNYEAQ. The ends were cut back, 1 base at V and 1 base at J, with 10 bases in the middle.

The chain uses TRBV27 and TRBJ1-1, with D perhaps matching TRBD1 (5 bases). The V and J ends lost 5 bases and 1 base respectively, with 11 bases between them. The germline gives CDR1 MNHEY, CDR2 SMNVEV (reference sequence). The CDR3 sequence is 14 residues long. This chain's CDR3 is CASSPLGGNTEAFF. The CDR3 DNA reads TGTGCCAGCAGTCCGCTGGGGGGGAACACTGAAGCTTTCTTT.

V is TRBV30 and J is TRBJ2-2; TRBD2 matches at 9 bases. Germline V gene data show CDR1 as GTSNPN and CDR2 as SVGIG (reference sequence). J lost 2 bases, V lost 2 bases, and 3 bases had no gene match. The CDR3 is 15 amino acids. In nucleotides, the CDR3 is TGTGCCTGGAGTTTAGCGGGAGTTAACACCGGGGAGCTGTTTTTT. Its protein is CAWSLAGVNTGELFF. The complete variable domain, with remaining parts taken from reference TRBV30 and TRBJ2-2, reads SQTIHQWPATLVQPVGSPLSLECTVEGTSNPNLYWYRQAAGRGLQLLFYSVGIGQISSEVPQNLSASRPQDRQFILSSKKLLLSDSGFYLCAWSLAGVNTGELFFGEGSRLTVL.

This clone was observed a few times. The chain uses TRBV3-1 (or the pseudogene TRBV3-2) and TRBJ1-3; D possibly corresponds to TRBD1 (5 bases). The CDR3 sequence is 16 residues long. CDR1 and CDR2 (germline): LGHDT, YNNKEL (reference sequence). The V end was cut by 3 bases, the J end by 0 bases, with 12 bases between. The CDR3 DNA reads TGTGCCAGCAGCCACAAGGGGCCTTACTCTGGAAACACCATATATTTT. This codes for CASSHKGPYSGNTIYF.